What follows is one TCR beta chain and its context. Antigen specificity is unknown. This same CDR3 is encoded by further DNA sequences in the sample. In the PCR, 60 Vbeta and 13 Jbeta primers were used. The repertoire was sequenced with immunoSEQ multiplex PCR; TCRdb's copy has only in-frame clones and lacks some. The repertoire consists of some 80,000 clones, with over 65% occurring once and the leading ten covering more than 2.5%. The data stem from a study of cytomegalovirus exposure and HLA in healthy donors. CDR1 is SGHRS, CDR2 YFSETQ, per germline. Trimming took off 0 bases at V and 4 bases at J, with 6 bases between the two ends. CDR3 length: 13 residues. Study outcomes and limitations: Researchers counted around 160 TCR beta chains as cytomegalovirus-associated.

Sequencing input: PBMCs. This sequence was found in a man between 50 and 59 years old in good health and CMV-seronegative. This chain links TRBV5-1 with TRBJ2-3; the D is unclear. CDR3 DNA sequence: TGCGCCAGCAGCTTGGAGCTGGCAGATACGCAGTATTTT. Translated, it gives CASSLELADTQYF.